This T cell receptor (beta chain) is drawn from a study of blood T cell repertoires in COVID-19. Overall study: T cells, B-cell-depleted T cells, or PBMCs supplied cDNA or gDNA.

Original processing notes: Using reference gene primer amplification, nucleated cell counts were estimated. Clones were read by immunoSEQ multiplex PCR, and TCRdb kept only the in-frame ones, dropping some. V and J calls and clone size are those listed in that table; D and trimming were worked out from the DNA. The data show some 58,000 clones, around nine tenths seen once. This clonotype was obtained from a human donor in a cohort sampled during active COVID-19. Sequenced material: peripheral blood.

The CDR3 sequence: CASSAGGTGAEKLFF. CDR3 sequence (DNA): TGTGCCAGCAGCGCCGGCGGGACAGGGGCAGAAAAACTGTTTTTT. V usage is TRBV9 and J usage is TRBJ1-4; 10 bases are a match to TRBD1. In germline, CDR1 is SGDLS, CDR2 YYNGEE. Trimming removed 3 bases from V and 8 bases from J; junction bases left unmatched: 7. The CDR3 contains 15 residues.